The rows below give T cell receptor beta chains drawn from one sample of a study of STAT5B mutations in CD4+ large granular lymphocyte leukemia. TCRdb keeps only in-frame clones here, not all; method: immunoSEQ multiplex PCR. The data contain tens of thousands of clones, roughly 76% of them singletons. What was sequenced was CD4+ T cells from blood buffy coats. Receptors originate from a human donor in good health. CDR3s include the opening cysteine and the closing phenylalanine or tryptophan. A D gene is named only where the DNA matches it firmly. Clone size is not always given. Where it is, it says once, few, many or a class for expanded clones.

V gene	D gene	CDR3 length	J gene	clone size	CDR3 DNA	CDR3 protein
TRBV10-3	TRBD2	11	TRBJ2-1	NA	TGTGCCACACAGCGGGAAAATGAGCAGTTCTTC	CATQRENEQFF
TRBV30	NA	13	TRBJ2-1	NA	TGTGCCTGGAGGGGGTTGCGGTACAATGAGCAGTTCTTC	CAWRGLRYNEQFF
TRBV7-9	TRBD1	11	TRBJ2-1	NA	TGTGCCAGCAGCTCCGGGACAGATCAGTTCTTC	CASSSGTDQFF
TRBV27	TRBD1	16	TRBJ1-1	NA	TGTGCCAGCAGTTCAAAAGGGACAGGGGTCTTGGTTGAAGCTTTCTTT	CASSSKGTGVLVEAFF
TRBV5-1	NA	13	TRBJ1-2	NA	TGCGCCAGCAGCCTACAGGGTGACTATGGCTACACCTTC	CASSLQGDYGYTF
TRBV29-1	TRBD1	12	TRBJ1-3	once	TGCAGCTTCCGGACAGGGGGCAACACCATATATTTT	CSFRTGGNTIYF
TRBV2	NA	13	TRBJ2-3	NA	TGTGCCAGCAACAGTGGAAGCACAGATACGCAGTATTTT	CASNSGSTDTQYF
TRBV6-1	TRBD1	13	TRBJ1-4	NA	TGTGCCAGCAGAGGGACAGGGATTGAAAAACTGTTTTTT	CASRGTGIEKLFF
TRBV4-2	TRBD2	14	TRBJ2-1	few	TGTGCCAGCAGTTATCCGGGACTAGAGTATGAGCAGTTCTTC	CASSYPGLEYEQFF
TRBV6-1	NA	12	TRBJ1-6	few	TGTGCCAGCCGGGACTTTAATTCACCCCTCCACTTT	CASRDFNSPLHF
TRBV6-1	TRBD1	15	TRBJ2-4	NA	TGTGCCAGCATAGGGACAGGGGGATCAAAAAACATTCAGTACTTC	CASIGTGGSKNIQYF
TRBV5-1	TRBD1	18	TRBJ1-4	NA	TGCGCCAGCAGCCTAACGGGACAGGGTATACGGGTGACAGAAAAACTGTTTTTT	CASSLTGQGIRVTEKLFF
TRBV5-1	TRBD1	15	TRBJ1-2	NA	TGCGCCAGCAGCTCGACAGGGGAGAGGGTCGATGGCTACACCTTC	CASSSTGERVDGYTF
TRBV19	NA	13	TRBJ1-5	NA	TGTGCCAGCCGGGGGCGGGTACTTCAGCCCCAGCATTTT	CASRGRVLQPQHF
TRBV7-8	NA	14	TRBJ2-1	NA	TGTGCCAGCAGCGCGTATCCCAGGGTTAATGAGCAGTTCTTC	CASSAYPRVNEQFF
TRBV5-4	NA	16	TRBJ1-3	NA	TGTGCCAGCAGCCGATCCCCCGCGAGCTCTGGAAACACCATATATTTT	CASSRSPASSGNTIYF
TRBV2	TRBD1	14	TRBJ2-7	NA	TGTGCCAGCAGTGGATGGGACAGGGAGTACGAGCAGTACTTC	CASSGWDREYEQYF
TRBV5-6	NA	16	TRBJ2-1	NA	TGTGCCAGCAGCGGGGGGACCGCGAGCTCCTACAATGAGCAGTTCTTC	CASSGGTASSYNEQFF
TRBV6-1	NA	12	TRBJ1-1	NA	TGTGCCAGCAGTGAAGCGGCAGCCGAAGCTTTCTTT	CASSEAAAEAFF
TRBV6-5	TRBD1	14	TRBJ2-7	NA	TGTGCCAGCAGCCCCCGACAGGGGGCCTACGAGCAGTACTTC	CASSPRQGAYEQYF
TRBV5-6	TRBD2	14	TRBJ2-7	NA	TGTGCCAGCAGCTACTGGACTAGCGGCTACGAGCAGTACTTC	CASSYWTSGYEQYF
TRBV14	NA	15	TRBJ2-5	once	TGTGCCAGCAGCCACAACTTACTAGCTAGAGAGACCCAGTACTTC	CASSHNLLARETQYF
TRBV4-2	TRBD2	17	TRBJ2-7	few	TGTGCCAGCAGTCGACTAGCGGGGGGCGGTAGCTCCTACGAGCAGTACTTC	CASSRLAGGGSSYEQYF
TRBV5-8	TRBD1	14	TRBJ1-4	NA	TGTGCCAGCAGCGAGGGACAGCCCGGTGAAAAACTGTTTTTT	CASSEGQPGEKLFF
TRBV10-3	NA	14	TRBJ2-2	NA	TGTGCCATCAGTGAGGGCAGGCAGACCGGGGAGCTGTTTTTT	CAISEGRQTGELFF
TRBV4-1	TRBD1	16	TRBJ1-4	NA	TGCGCCAGCAGCCAAGATGCCGGGACAGGGTGGGAAAAACTGCTTTTT	CASSQDAGTGWEKLLF
TRBV28	TRBD1	14	TRBJ2-1	NA	TGTGCCAGCAGTACTTACAGGGGTTACAATGAGCAGTTCTTC	CASSTYRGYNEQFF
TRBV4-3	TRBD2	15	TRBJ2-7	NA	TGCGCCAGCAGCCAAGAAGCCAGCGGGAGCTACGAGCAGTACTTC	CASSQEASGSYEQYF